This TCR beta chain stems from a study of neurological immune-mediated disorders. Whole-study findings and limits: Expansion of TCR clones was greatest in HTLV-1-associated myelopathy and smallest in multiple sclerosis, where it fell below that of healthy controls.

Note on this clonotype: Its antigen remains unknown. A junction end diverges from the germline sequence, so it may reflect a read error.

The CDR3 contains 14 residues. Germline V gene data show CDR1 as SGDLS and CDR2 as YYNGEE. MiXCR, applied by TCRdb to the 5' RACE reads, yields one record per CDR3 protein. Among approximately 32,000 distinct CDR3 sequences listed, less than 8.5% were seen once. Sequenced: PBMCs. The source is a woman in her thirties or forties in good health. This sequence joins TRBV9 and TRBJ2-1; 9 bases align to TRBD2. This CDR3 reads CTSSVAGAGNEQFF. The CDR3 DNA sequence: TGTACCAGTAGCGTAGCGGGAGCCGGGAATGAGCAGTTCTTC. The variable domain in full, completed from reference TRBV9 and TRBJ2-1, reads DSGVTQTPKHLITATGQRVTLRCSPRSGDLSVYWYQQSLDQGLQFLIQYYNGEERAKGNILERFSAQQFPDLHSELNLSSLELGDSALYFCTSSVAGAGNEQFFGPGTRLTVL.